This T cell receptor beta chain derives from a study of blood T cell repertoires in COVID-19. The method was immunoSEQ multiplex PCR; TCRdb's version includes in-frame clones alone and lacks a portion of them. The sample contains tens of thousands of clones, 82% of which appear only once. Germline V gene lookup returns CDR1 SGHNT and CDR2 YYREEE (reference sequence). V lost 3 bases, J lost 7 bases, and 8 bases stayed unmatched. The CDR3 is 15 amino acids. This clone was seen a few times. The specimen was peripheral blood. The TCR comes from a woman aged 55 to 70 with acute or convalescent COVID-19. The chain recombines TRBV5-4 with TRBJ2-2, with 8 bases lining up with TRBD2. The DNA of the CDR3 is TGTGCCAGCAGCTCGAGCGGGAGCTGGAACGGGGAGCTGTTTTTT. This encodes CASSSSGSWNGELFF.